The rows below give T cell receptor beta chains drawn from one sample of a study of response to subunit inactivated influenza vaccine. From the RT-PCR reads, TCRdb called clonotypes with MiXCR, one entry per CDR3 protein. The table records under 200,000 distinct CDR3 sequences, roughly 10% of them present only once. Sequencing was performed on non-naive T cells sorted from PBMCs, taken 45 days after vaccination. Receptors originate from a man in his fifties or sixties who received an inactivated influenza vaccine. CDR3s include the opening cysteine and the closing phenylalanine or tryptophan. Fields, in order: V gene, CDR3 length, J gene, CDR3 protein.

>TRBV7-8|14|TRBJ2-5
CASSRGRGLETQYF
>TRBV5-5|17|TRBJ1-5
CASSLGVGSHSNQPQHF
>TRBV3-1|14|TRBJ1-1
CASRATDMNTEAFF
>TRBV7-2|14|TRBJ2-4
CASSYSGVENIQYF
>TRBV28|16|TRBJ1-4
CASSLGGAGGREKLFF
>TRBV12-3/TRBV12-4|15|TRBJ1-4
CASSLSGGGSEKLFF
>TRBV27|14|TRBJ2-1
CASSTGTSGYEQFF
>TRBV5-1|16|TRBJ2-7
CASSLGGGPAINEQYF
>TRBV18|18|TRBJ2-6
CASSPSLAGVSGANVLTF
>TRBV28|13|TRBJ2-7
CASSIPPGIEQYF
>TRBV7-8|14|TRBJ1-1
CASSLVTSNTEAFF
>TRBV6-2/TRBV6-3|12|TRBJ1-5
CASSYQNQPQHF
>TRBV6-5|12|TRBJ1-2
CASSWPLGGYTF
>TRBV20-1|16|TRBJ2-3
CSARDRITGGTDTQYF
>TRBV5-1|15|TRBJ2-7
CASSSPQGRSYEQYF
>TRBV28|18|TRBJ2-2
CASSRSGMGATNTGELFF
>TRBV29-1|14|TRBJ2-7
CKRRVRDKTYEQYF
>TRBV9|14|TRBJ1-2
CASSVVVDRVGYTF
>TRBV29-1|12|TRBJ2-5
CSVLAGGETQYF
>TRBV10-3|15|TRBJ2-2
CAITGTSGNTGELFF
>TRBV5-4|14|TRBJ1-6
CASSNSGTGKPLHF
>TRBV4-3|16|TRBJ2-7
CASSQDLEQGVYEQYF
>TRBV7-8|16|TRBJ2-7
CASSLVLRGGLDEQYF
>TRBV4-1|18|TRBJ1-2
CASSQTLVGAGTYYGYTF
>TRBV20-1|14|TRBJ2-1
CSAPPGGRDNEQFF
>TRBV7-2|13|TRBJ2-5
CASSLVYKETQYF
>TRBV2|15|TRBJ1-5
CASSETGISNQPQHF
>TRBV24-1|15|TRBJ2-7
CATSDPGGGGDEQYF
>TRBV7-2|15|TRBJ1-2
CASSQNAGQDYGYTF
>TRBV11-2|17|TRBJ2-2
CASRPFKGRVNTGELFF